The T cell receptor beta chain described here comes from a study of technical replicates of blood from a handful of donors. The CDR3 has 12 amino acids. The V and J ends lost 3 bases and 3 bases respectively, with 5 bases between them. Germline CDR1 LGHNA, CDR2 YNFKEQ. This table comes from immunoSEQ multiplex PCR, and its TCRdb copy is limited to in-frame clones, with some not included. Of 65,000 to 90,000 clones in the sample, about 86% were seen once. The clonotype originates from a human donor in good health. Some clones in this sample may be carry-over from other donors' samples. The chain joins TRBV4-2 to TRBJ1-1; no definite D call. The sequencing input was PBMCs. This CDR3 reads CASSHDYTEAFF. The CDR3 DNA is TGTGCCAGCAGCCACGACTACACTGAAGCTTTCTTT.